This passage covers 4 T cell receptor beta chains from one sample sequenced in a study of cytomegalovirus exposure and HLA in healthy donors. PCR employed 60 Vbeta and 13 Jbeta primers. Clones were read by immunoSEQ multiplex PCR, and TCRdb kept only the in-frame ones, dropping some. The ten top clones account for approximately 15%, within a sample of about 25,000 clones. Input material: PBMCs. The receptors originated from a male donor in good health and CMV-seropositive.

The CDR3 reads CASSFLGAYEQYF. The CDR3 DNA reads TGTGCCAGCAGTTTCCTAGGGGCCTACGAGCAGTACTTC. The V call is TRBV27, the J call TRBJ2-7; possible D gene TRBD1, 5 bases. Trimming shortened V by 3 bases and J by 2 bases, and 8 bases separated the two germline ends. CDR3 size: 13 residues. From germline, CDR1 is MNHEY and CDR2 SMNVEV (reference sequence).

Written as DNA, the CDR3 is TGTGCCAGCAGTGAAGGAGGACAGGACTACGAGCAGTACTTC. This gives the protein CASSEGGQDYEQYF. This chain uses TRBV2 with TRBJ2-7, with 7 bases identical to TRBD1. This CDR3 comprises 14 residues. After removal of 1 base from V and 3 bases from J, the junction contained 3 bases not matched to a gene. Germline CDR1 SNHLY, CDR2 FYNNEI.

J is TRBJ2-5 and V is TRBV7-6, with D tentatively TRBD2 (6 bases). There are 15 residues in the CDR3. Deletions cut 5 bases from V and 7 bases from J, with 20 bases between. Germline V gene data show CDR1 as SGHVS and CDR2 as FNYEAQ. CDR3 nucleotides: TGTGCCAGCAGCGGTCTATCCGGGACTCTGTCGACCCAGTACTTC. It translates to CASSGLSGTLSTQYF. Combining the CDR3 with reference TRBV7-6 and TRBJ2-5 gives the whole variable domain GAGVSQSPRYKVTKRGQDVALRCDPISGHVSLYWYRQALGQGPEFLTYFNYEAQQDKSGLPNDRFSAERPEGSISTLTIQRTEQRDSAMYRCASSGLSGTLSTQYFGPGTRLLVL.

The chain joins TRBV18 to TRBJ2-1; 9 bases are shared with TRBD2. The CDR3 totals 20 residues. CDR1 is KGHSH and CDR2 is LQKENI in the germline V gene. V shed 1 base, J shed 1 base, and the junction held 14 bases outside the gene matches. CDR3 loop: CASSPLTLGLAIRSYNEQFF. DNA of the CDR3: TGTGCCAGCTCACCACTCACCCTCGGACTAGCGATACGTTCCTACAATGAGCAGTTCTTC.